Listed here are 25 T cell receptor beta chains from one sample, sequenced in a study of T cells in women clearing cervical HPV infection. Profiling relied on immunoSEQ multiplex PCR, and the TCRdb table lists in-frame clones only, not all of them. Its listing shows about 28,000 clones. Sequences were obtained from blood buffy coat. The receptors originated from a woman between 18 and 70 years old with a cervical HPV16 infection that either progressed to CIN3+ or cleared (not recorded which).

Comment on this clone: The CDR3 is cut off 3 residues early in the read; its end comes from the germline J gene. This chain links TRBV18 with TRBJ1-2; weak D call: TRBD1 (6 bases). The CDR3 runs 15 residues. CDR1 and CDR2 (germline): KGHSH, LQKENI. The CDR3 loop is CASSQSRGSTNTYTF. Partial CDR3 DNA: TGTGCCAGCTCTCAGAGCAGGGGTAGCACAAATACC.

In regard to this clone: The read gets to within 3 residues of the CDR3 end, and the germline J gene fills in the rest. This rearrangement joins TRBV20-1 to TRBJ2-3; possibly TRBD1 for D (5 bases). Germline V lookup: CDR1 DFQATT, CDR2 SNEGSKA (reference sequence). CDR3 length equals 13 residues. Partial CDR3 DNA: TGCAGTGCTAGGCAGGGATTTGAGGAGACG. Residues: CSARQGFEET. In full, the CDR3 reads CSARQGFEETQYF.

Details on this clone: Read sequence stops 3 residues before the CDR3 end, and the germline J gene provides the missing end. The V and J genes are TRBV29-1 and TRBJ1-4; D remains ambiguous. Germline V lookup: CDR1 SQVTM, CDR2 ANQGSEA. V lost 6 bases and J lost 4, with 15 bases in between. CDR3 length: 14 residues. The CDR3 region is CSVSPGGLNEKLFF. The covered CDR3 bases are TGCAGCGTGTCGCCTGGTGGCCTTAATGAAAAA.

Comment on this clone: The DNA ends 3 residues before the CDR3 does, and the rest of the CDR3 is filled in from the germline J gene. This sequence joins TRBV30 and TRBJ2-1, with D tentatively TRBD2 (6 bases). Trimming pared 1 base from V and 9 bases from J, leaving 16 bases between. The CDR3 spans 14 residues. Germline CDR1 reads GTSNPN; CDR2 reads SVGIG (reference sequence). The part of the CDR3 DNA that was read is TGTGCCTGGAGTGGAGGTCCCCCCGGGGGTGAG. Protein: CAWSGGPPGGE. In full, the CDR3 is CAWSGGPPGGEQFF.

This CDR3 reads CASRLGQEGNEQFF. The sequenced CDR3 bases are TGTGCCAGCAGGCTCGGACAGGAAGGCAATGAG. J is TRBJ2-1 and V is TRBV12-3 or TRBV12-4, with 7 bases aligning to TRBD1. The CDR3 end lies 3 residues beyond the end of the read and is filled in from the germline J gene. The V gene end was trimmed by 6 bases and the J gene end by 6 bases; junction bases not matched to a gene: 8. The CDR3 totals 14 residues.

Comments on this clone: Read sequence stops 3 residues before the CDR3 end, and the germline J gene provides the missing end. The chain joins TRBV20-1 to TRBJ2-7; D may be TRBD1 (5 bases). The CDR3 consists of 16 residues. CDR1 and CDR2 (germline): DFQATT, SNEGSKA (reference sequence). The V end lost 6 bases, the J end lost 2 bases, and 23 bases lay between the germline ends. The part of the CDR3 DNA that was read is TGCAGTGCCCCTGACCTCACGAACCCAGGGACCTACGAG. Protein: CSAPDLTNPGTYE. The CDR3 in full is CSAPDLTNPGTYEQYF.

The sequenced part of the CDR3 DNA is TGTGCCAGCAGTGAATGGGCAGAAAACATT. It specifies CASSEWAENI. In full, the CDR3 reads CASSEWAENIQYF. The rearrangement joins TRBV2 to TRBJ2-4; D gene ambiguous. The sequenced fragment ends 3 residues before the CDR3 boundary, so the rest is inferred from the germline J gene. The germline CDR1 and CDR2 sequences are SNHLY and FYNNEI. The CDR3 length is 13 residues. Trimming stripped 2 bases from V and 5 bases from J, with 7 bases between.

CDR3 amino acids: CASSYTKAGTSYEQYF. The sequenced CDR3 bases are TGTGCCAGCAGTTACACAAAGGCGGGGACCTCCTACGAG. The rearrangement joins TRBV6-2 or TRBV6-3 to TRBJ2-7, with D possibly TRBD2 on 6 matching bases. The read halts 3 residues ahead of the CDR3 end, with the missing end drawn from the germline J gene. Trimming removed 2 bases from V and 0 bases from J, with 14 bases in between. The CDR3 is 16 amino acids. Per germline, CDR1 MNHEY and CDR2 SVGEGT.

Details on this clone: The CDR3 is cut off 3 residues early in the read; its end comes from the germline J gene. J is TRBJ1-1 and V is TRBV5-4, with no clear D. The CDR3 contains 12 residues. The V and J ends lost 2 bases and 3 bases respectively, with 5 bases between them. Germline lookup yields CDR1 SGHNT and CDR2 YYREEE (reference sequence). CDR3 DNA, as far as it was read: TGTGCCAGCAGCTTAATAGACACTGAA. Encoded protein: CASSLIDTE. Given in full, the CDR3 is CASSLIDTEAFF. Full variable domain (outside the CDR3, taken from reference TRBV5-4 and TRBJ1-1): ETGVTQSPTHLIKTRGQQVTLRCSSQSGHNTVSWYQQALGQGPQFIFQYYREEENGRGNFPPRFSGLQFPNYSSELNVNALELDDSALYLCASSLIDTEAFFGQGTRLTVV.

Notes on this clone: The read finishes 3 residues shy of the CDR3 end, and the germline J gene is used to complete it. The chain links TRBV2 to TRBJ1-1, with TRBD1 as a possible D gene (5 bases). V shed 8 bases and J shed 4 bases, with 17 bases lying between them. The CDR3 contains 14 residues. CDR1 and CDR2 (germline): SNHLY, FYNNEI. The part of the CDR3 DNA that was read is TGTGCCAGCCGTGGCGAGCAGGGAGGCACTGAA. This encodes CASRGEQGGTE. The entire CDR3 sequence reads CASRGEQGGTEAFF.

A word on this clone: The read terminates 3 residues ahead of where the CDR3 ends, so the germline J gene completes it. The rearrangement joins TRBV18 to TRBJ2-1; the match to TRBD2 covers 13 bases. The trim removed 3 bases at V and 6 bases at J, leaving 2 bases unmatched. Per the germline V gene, CDR1 is KGHSH and CDR2 is LQKENI. The CDR3 consists of 15 residues. The sequenced part of the CDR3 DNA is TGTGCCAGCTCACCGGGACTAGCGGGGATCAATGAG. This gives the protein CASSPGLAGINE. The full-length CDR3 reads as CASSPGLAGINEQFF. Complete variable domain (other parts from reference TRBV18 and TRBJ2-1): NAGVMQNPRHLVRRRGQEARLRCSPMKGHSHVYWYRQLPEEGLKFMVYLQKENIIDESGMPKERFSAEFPKEGPSILRIQQVVRGDSAAYFCASSPGLAGINEQFFGPGTRLTVL.

A word on this clone: The CDR3 extends 3 residues past the end of the read, so its final part is completed from the germline J gene. The rearrangement uses TRBV10-3 and TRBJ1-1; possibly TRBD1 for D (5 bases). The ends were cut back, 4 bases at V and 5 bases at J, with 11 bases in the middle. CDR1 is ENHRY and CDR2 is SYGVKD in the germline V gene. The CDR3 consists of 13 residues. This CDR3 reads CAISGRATTEAFF. The part of the CDR3 DNA that was read is TGTGCCATCAGTGGCAGGGCAACGACTGAA.

Points on this clone: The read comes to an end 3 residues before the CDR3 does, leaving the germline J gene to fill in the end. Different DNA sequences within this sample yield the same CDR3. The chain is built from TRBV6-1 and TRBJ2-1; D uncertain. The ends were cut back, 2 bases at V and 1 base at J, with 9 bases in the middle. This CDR3 comprises 15 residues. Germline V CDR1 and CDR2: MNHNS, SASEGT. The part of the CDR3 DNA that was read is TGTGCCAGCAGTGAATTGGCAGGTTCCTACAATGAG. It yields the protein CASSELAGSYNE. The entire CDR3 reads CASSELAGSYNEQFF.

Comments on this clone: The read terminates 3 residues ahead of where the CDR3 ends, so the germline J gene completes it. The chain joins TRBV6-2 or TRBV6-3 to TRBJ1-5; no reliable D call. The V end lost 5 bases, the J end lost 1 base, and 9 bases lay between the germline ends. Germline V gene lookup returns CDR1 MNHEY and CDR2 SVGEGT. The CDR3 spans 14 residues. The CDR3 bases that were read are TGTGCCAGCAGTCCTCGACTCAGCAATCAGCCC. Encoded protein: CASSPRLSNQP. The whole CDR3 protein is CASSPRLSNQPQHF.

As concerns this clone: The CDR3 goes on 3 residues after the read ends, and that part is filled in from the germline J gene. This chain uses TRBV2 with TRBJ2-2; TRBD1 aligns across 9 bases. The CDR3 runs 14 residues. Germline V gives CDR1 SNHLY, CDR2 FYNNEI. This CDR3 reads CASSTDRGYSPLFF. CDR3 bases read: TGTGCCAGCAGTACGGACAGGGGTTACTCACCG.

As concerns this clone: Read sequence stops 3 residues before the CDR3 end, and the germline J gene provides the missing end. The rearrangement links TRBV19 to TRBJ1-5; D is uncertain. Germline V gene sequence: CDR1 LNHDA, CDR2 SQIVND (reference sequence). V was cut by 3 bases and J by 4 bases, with 10 bases left in between. This CDR3 spans 14 amino acids. Incomplete CDR3 DNA: TGTGCCAGTAGTATGTCTGGCGGGAATCAGCCC. This translates into CASSMSGGNQP. The whole CDR3 protein is CASSMSGGNQPQHF.

Notes on this clone: The read halts 3 residues ahead of the CDR3 end, with the missing end drawn from the germline J gene. This rearrangement joins TRBV6-1 to TRBJ2-2; D perhaps matches TRBD2 (5 bases). Trimming pared 2 bases from V and 7 bases from J, leaving 8 bases between. There are 13 residues in the CDR3. From germline, CDR1 is MNHNS and CDR2 SASEGT. The CDR3 DNA, read in part, is TGTGCCAGCAGTGAACGGGGTTACGGGGAG. It yields the protein CASSERGYGE. The full-length CDR3 reads as CASSERGYGELFF.

About this clone: The read finishes 3 residues shy of the CDR3 end, and the germline J gene is used to complete it. This rearrangement joins TRBV10-1 to TRBJ2-5; D perhaps matches TRBD1 (5 bases). The germline V and J ends were trimmed by 6 bases and 0 bases, with 8 bases remaining between them. CDR3 size: 13 residues. The germline V gene encodes CDR1 WNHNN and CDR2 SYGVQD (reference sequence). CDR3 DNA, as far as it was read: TGCGCCAGCAGCACAGGACACCAAGAGACC. Translated, it gives CASSTGHQET. From start to end, the CDR3 is CASSTGHQETQYF.

On this clone: The CDR3 end is not reached by the read, which stops 3 residues before it; the germline J gene fills it in. The V and J genes are TRBV5-3 and TRBJ2-2, with 12 bases fitting TRBD2. TRBV5-3 is sorted into the ORF group, with uncertain function. CDR3 size: 16 residues. V was clipped by 3 bases and J by 7 bases; unmatched bases: 7. The sequenced CDR3 bases are TGTGCCAGAAGCTGCCGGACTAGCGGGGTAGTCGGGGAG. Protein sequence: CARSCRTSGVVGE. The entire CDR3 protein reads CARSCRTSGVVGELFF.

Comments on this clone: Read coverage stops 3 residues before the CDR3 terminus; the germline J gene supplies the remainder. This chain links TRBV7-3 with TRBJ1-1; D is uncertain. This CDR3 contains 15 residues. V lost 5 bases and J lost 1, with 14 bases in between. Germline loops: CDR1 SGHTA, CDR2 FQGTGA. CDR3 in amino acids: CASSQGRVKNTEAFF. CDR3 DNA, as far as it was read: TGTGCCAGCAGCCAAGGGCGGGTCAAGAACACTGAA.

To note about this clone: The CDR3 is cut off 3 residues early in the read; its end comes from the germline J gene. The chain is built from TRBV28 and TRBJ1-2, with 7 bases that match TRBD1. Germline assignment: CDR1 MDHEN and CDR2 SYDVKM. V trimming: 6 bases; J trimming: 3 bases; junction bases outside the gene matches: 10. The CDR3 runs to 15 residues. The covered CDR3 bases are TGTGCCAGCAGCCCCCCGACAGGGATCGACTATGGC. Translated, it gives CASSPPTGIDYG. The CDR3 in full is CASSPPTGIDYGYTF.

Note on this clone: The read ends 3 residues early relative to the CDR3; the germline J gene fills the gap. The chain joins TRBV30 to TRBJ2-3; D uncertain. The germline gives CDR1 GTSNPN, CDR2 SVGIG (reference sequence). The V end was cut by 4 bases, the J end by 2 bases, with 13 bases between. The CDR3 consists of 14 residues. CDR3 bases read: TGTGCCTGGACTGCGGTGGCACTCACAGATACG. Amino acids: CAWTAVALTDT. The whole CDR3 sequence is CAWTAVALTDTQYF.

Details on this clone: The sequence runs out 3 residues before the end of the CDR3; the remainder is reconstructed from the germline J gene. The V gene is TRBV7-8, the J gene TRBJ2-3; 12 bases are shared with TRBD2. With V trimmed by 2 bases and J by 3 bases, 9 bases remained unmatched. Germline CDR1 and CDR2: SGHVS and FQNEAQ. The CDR3 spans 18 residues. CDR3 sequence reads: CASSLPLAGGRLTDTQYF. The CDR3 bases that were read are TGTGCCAGCAGCTTACCCCTAGCGGGGGGGAGATTGACAGATACG. The full variable domain, completed using reference TRBV7-8 and TRBJ2-3, is GAGVSQSPRYKVAKRGQDVALRCDPISGHVSLFWYQQALGQGPEFLTYFQNEAQLDKSGLPSDRFFAERPEGSVSTLKIQRTQQEDSAVYLCASSLPLAGGRLTDTQYFGPGTRLTVL.

Turning to this clone: The CDR3 end lies 3 residues beyond the end of the read and is filled in from the germline J gene. This chain links TRBV7-3 with TRBJ2-4; D might be TRBD1 (6 bases). The CDR3 extends over 12 amino acids. Germline-derived CDR1 and CDR2 are SGHTA and FQGTGA. The CDR3 loop is CASSPPQGGQYF. The covered CDR3 bases are TGTGCCAGCAGCCCTCCCCAAGGGGGT. The full variable domain, with the rest looked up from reference TRBV7-3 and TRBJ2-4, is GAGVSQTPSNKVTEKGKYVELRCDPISGHTALYWYRQSLGQGPEFLIYFQGTGAADDSGLPNDRFFAVRPEGSVSTLKIQRTERGDSAVYLCASSPPQGGQYFGAGTRLSVL.

The sequenced part of the CDR3 DNA is TGTGCCAGTAGTATTGGGACTAGCGGGGGAGAGACC. It yields the protein CASSIGTSGGET. The complete CDR3 sequence is CASSIGTSGGETQYF. The chain links TRBV19 to TRBJ2-5; TRBD2 matches 14 bases. The missing CDR3 end, 3 residues past where the read stops, is filled in from the germline J gene. With 3 bases clipped from V and 4 bases from J, the junction kept 1 base outside the gene matches. This CDR3 contains 15 residues. Germline CDR1 is LNHDA and CDR2 is SQIVND (reference sequence).